This passage covers 20 T cell receptor beta chains from one sample sequenced in a study of neurological immune-mediated disorders. TCRdb reprocessed the 5' RACE reads with MiXCR, giving one entry per CDR3 protein. This sample has about 120,000 distinct CDR3 sequences, with 3% to 3.5% found just once. Sequenced input: PBMCs. Receptors were obtained from a woman aged 25 to 39 with multiple sclerosis.

This clonotype was seen repeatedly, ten times or more. The gene calls are TRBV7-2 and TRBJ2-4; D may be TRBD2 (6 bases). Germline-derived CDR1 and CDR2 are SGHTA and FQGNSA. The length of the CDR3 is 15 residues. Trimming left V 6 bases short and J 6 bases short, with 18 bases between. The CDR3 reads CASSRWSGPPNIQYF. The CDR3 bases are TGTGCCAGCAGTCGCTGGAGCGGGCCCCCAAACATTCAGTACTTC.

This clonotype was found many times. This chain joins TRBV27 and TRBJ1-5, with D uncertain. The CDR3 loop spans 13 amino acids. V lost 2 bases and J 2 bases, leaving 4 bases between the germline ends. Germline CDR1 MNHEY, CDR2 SMNVEV (reference sequence). In nucleotides, the CDR3 is TGTGCCAGCAGTTTAGTGCGCAATCAGCCCCAGCATTTT. This codes for CASSLVRNQPQHF.

This clonotype was counted many times. The rearrangement joins TRBV10-3 to TRBJ1-3; the D is unclear. Germline-derived CDR1 and CDR2 are ENHRY and SYGVKD. Trimming took off 2 bases at V and 4 bases at J, with 15 bases between the two ends. This CDR3 contains 16 residues. This CDR3 reads CAISEGGPERGNTIYF. CDR3 DNA sequence: TGTGCCATCAGTGAGGGCGGGCCAGAACGAGGAAACACCATATATTTT.

In this sample, this clonotype turned up many times. The J gene is TRBJ1-2, the V gene TRBV4-2, with 7 nucleotides matching TRBD1. Per germline, CDR1 LGHNA and CDR2 YNFKEQ. V gave up 0 bases and J gave up 8 bases; unmatched junction bases: 9. The CDR3 is 15 residues long. CDR3 protein: CASSQDRQGVGGYTF. CDR3 in DNA: TGTGCCAGCAGCCAAGATCGCCAGGGGGTCGGCGGCTACACCTTC.

This clonotype showed up many times. This chain connects TRBV5-6 to TRBJ2-2; perhaps D is TRBD1 or TRBD2 (5 bases each). The CDR3 runs 13 residues. In germline, CDR1 is SGHDT, CDR2 YYEEEE. Trimming stripped 7 bases from V and 6 bases from J, with 13 bases between. The CDR3, as DNA: TGTGCCAGCCACGAAGGGACGGCCGGGGAGCTGTTTTTT. Encoded protein: CASHEGTAGELFF.

This clonotype was recorded many times. This chain links TRBV7-9 with TRBJ1-2; D perhaps matches TRBD1 (6 bases). Trimming cost V 1 base and J 4 bases, with 19 bases left between them. Germline V lookup: CDR1 SEHNR, CDR2 FQNEAQ (reference sequence). There are 17 residues in the CDR3. The CDR3 sequence: CASSLDGLGRTAYGYTF. DNA for the CDR3: TGTGCCAGCAGCTTAGACGGGCTCGGGAGGACAGCCTATGGCTACACCTTC.

The rearrangement joins TRBV5-1 to TRBJ2-7; D is possibly TRBD2 (5 bases). The CDR3 has 14 amino acids. V lost 10 bases to trimming and J lost 0 bases, with 17 bases between them. Germline V gene lookup returns CDR1 SGHRS and CDR2 YFSETQ. The CDR3 reads CARPGSGSSYEQYF. As DNA, the CDR3 is TGCGCCCGCCCTGGGAGCGGTAGCTCCTACGAGCAGTACTTC.

The table lists this clonotype with many counts. This sequence joins TRBV4-1 and TRBJ1-1; D uncertain. In germline, CDR1 is MGHRA, CDR2 YSYEKL. Trimming took off 4 bases at V and 4 bases at J, with 22 bases between the two ends. CDR3 length equals 17 residues. In DNA, the CDR3 is TGCGCCAGCAGCCCTGCCCTTATGGAATGGGGAAGCACTGAAGCTTTCTTT. Amino acid sequence: CASSPALMEWGSTEAFF.

The J gene is TRBJ2-7, the V gene TRBV20-1; 10 nucleotides agree with TRBD1. V shed 6 bases, J shed 3 bases, and the junction held 5 bases outside the gene matches. This CDR3 is 13 amino acids long. The V gene's germline CDR1 is DFQATT and CDR2 SNEGSKA (reference sequence). This CDR3 is CSARTGGYYEQYF. CDR3 nucleotide sequence: TGCAGTGCCAGGACAGGGGGGTACTACGAGCAGTACTTC.

This clonotype was seen many times. The chain uses TRBV20-1 and TRBJ1-2, with D unresolved. Germline CDR1 is DFQATT and CDR2 is SNEGSKA (reference sequence). The ends were cut back, 6 bases at V and 3 bases at J, with 20 bases in the middle. The CDR3 spans 15 residues. CDR3 region: CSAAIETIKDYGYTF. Written as DNA, the CDR3 is TGCAGTGCCGCAATCGAAACGATCAAGGACTATGGCTACACCTTC.

This clonotype was observed at least ten times. This chain links TRBV7-2 with TRBJ1-1; D is uncertain. Per the germline V gene, CDR1 is SGHTA and CDR2 is FQGNSA. The CDR3 length is 15 residues. Trimming pared 1 base from V and 0 bases from J, leaving 9 bases between. The CDR3 DNA reads TGTGCCAGCAGCTTAGTTGCGCCTATGAACACTGAAGCTTTCTTT. As protein: CASSLVAPMNTEAFF.

This clonotype has at least ten counts. V is TRBV5-1 and J is TRBJ1-1, with D perhaps TRBD1 (5 bases). This CDR3 comprises 13 residues. Germline assignment: CDR1 SGHRS and CDR2 YFSETQ. V was cut by 3 bases and J by 4 bases, with 10 bases left in between. CDR3 residues: CASSSGLITEAFF. The CDR3 DNA reads as TGCGCCAGCAGCTCGGGGCTGATCACTGAAGCTTTCTTT.

The sample holds many counts of this clonotype. The V call is TRBV29-1, the J call TRBJ2-3, with unresolved D. V gave up 7 bases and J gave up 1 base, with 18 bases separating them. CDR1 and CDR2 from the germline V gene are SQVTM and ANQGSEA. This CDR3 contains 15 residues. The CDR3 region has the DNA TGCAGCGCTTCCTATACTTCGGCCCGCACAGATACGCAGTATTTT. This encodes CSASYTSARTDTQYF.

This clonotype came up many times. The chain couples TRBV20-1 to TRBJ2-5; D remains ambiguous. This CDR3 region has 14 residues. In germline, CDR1 is DFQATT, CDR2 SNEGSKA (reference sequence). The V gene lost 3 bases and the J gene lost 1 base, with 12 bases spanning the gap. The CDR3 region is CSARQPKAQETQYF. The CDR3 bases are TGCAGTGCTAGGCAACCTAAAGCCCAAGAGACCCAGTACTTC.

Ten or more counts support this clonotype. The chain combines TRBV15 with TRBJ2-4; 8 bases line up with TRBD2. V was clipped by 0 bases and J by 2 bases; unmatched bases: 6. The CDR3 sequence is 17 residues long. Germline assignment: CDR1 LNHNV and CDR2 YYDKDF (reference sequence). DNA of the CDR3: TGTGCCACCAGCAGAGATCCAGCGGGGGATTCCAAAAACATTCAGTACTTC. It translates to CATSRDPAGDSKNIQYF.

This clonotype was recorded many times. V usage is TRBV24-1 and J usage is TRBJ1-5; D gene uncertain. CDR1 is KGHDR, CDR2 SFDVKD, per germline. V gave up 1 base and J gave up 0 bases, with 9 bases separating them. This CDR3 region has 16 residues. The CDR3 sequence is CATSDFGRPSNQPQHF. The CDR3 DNA follows: TGTGCCACCAGTGATTTCGGGCGGCCTAGCAATCAGCCCCAGCATTTT.

The gene calls are TRBV7-2 and TRBJ2-7; 7 nucleotides line up with TRBD1. Germline assignment: CDR1 SGHTA and CDR2 FQGNSA. The CDR3 runs 14 residues. Trimming removed 5 bases from V and 7 bases from J; junction bases left unmatched: 11. CDR3 amino acids: CASSPIRTGTEQYF. Here the CDR3 DNA reads TGTGCCAGCAGCCCCATAAGGACAGGAACGGAGCAGTACTTC.

This clonotype occurred many times. This rearrangement joins TRBV29-1 to TRBJ1-4; no clear D gene. The germline V gene encodes CDR1 SQVTM and CDR2 ANQGSEA. This CDR3 is built from 15 residues. V shed 6 bases and J shed 3 bases, with 17 bases lying between them. The CDR3 DNA reads as TGCAGCGTCCAATTTACGGACCCCTCTAATGAAAAACTGTTTTTT. Amino acid sequence: CSVQFTDPSNEKLFF.

This clonotype was counted at least ten times. The V and J genes are TRBV28 and TRBJ2-3; 7 bases are a match to TRBD1. CDR3 length: 13 amino acids. Per the germline V gene, CDR1 is MDHEN and CDR2 is SYDVKM. V trimming: 10 bases; J trimming: 2 bases; junction bases outside the gene matches: 6. The CDR3: CAIRGTATDTQYF. The CDR3 DNA reads as TGTGCCATCAGGGGGACGGCCACAGATACGCAGTATTTT.

This clonotype was counted at least ten times. The DNA of the CDR3 is TGTGCCAGCAGCTTTCCGGGACAGGGGGCAGGTGGCTACACCTTC. Its protein product is CASSFPGQGAGGYTF. The chain carries TRBV7-8 and TRBJ1-2; TRBD1 agrees at 12 bases. With V trimmed by 3 bases and J by 7 bases, 6 bases remained unmatched. This CDR3 spans 15 amino acids. Germline CDR1 reads SGHVS; CDR2 reads FQNEAQ. The complete variable domain, with remaining parts taken from reference TRBV7-8 and TRBJ1-2, reads GAGVSQSPRYKVAKRGQDVALRCDPISGHVSLFWYQQALGQGPEFLTYFQNEAQLDKSGLPSDRFFAERPEGSVSTLKIQRTQQEDSAVYLCASSFPGQGAGGYTFGSGTRLTVV.